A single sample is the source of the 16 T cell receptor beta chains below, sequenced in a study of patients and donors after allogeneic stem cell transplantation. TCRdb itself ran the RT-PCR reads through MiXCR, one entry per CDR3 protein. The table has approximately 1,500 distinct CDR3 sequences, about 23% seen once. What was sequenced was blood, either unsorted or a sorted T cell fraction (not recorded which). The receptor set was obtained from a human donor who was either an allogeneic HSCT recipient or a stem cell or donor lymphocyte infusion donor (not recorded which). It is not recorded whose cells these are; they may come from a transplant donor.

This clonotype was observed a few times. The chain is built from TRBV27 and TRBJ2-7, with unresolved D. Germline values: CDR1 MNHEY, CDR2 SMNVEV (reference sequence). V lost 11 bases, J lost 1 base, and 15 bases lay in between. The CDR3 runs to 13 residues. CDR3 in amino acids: CAGVGLESYEQYF. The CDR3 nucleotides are TGTGCCGGCGTTGGGCTGGAATCCTACGAGCAGTACTTC.

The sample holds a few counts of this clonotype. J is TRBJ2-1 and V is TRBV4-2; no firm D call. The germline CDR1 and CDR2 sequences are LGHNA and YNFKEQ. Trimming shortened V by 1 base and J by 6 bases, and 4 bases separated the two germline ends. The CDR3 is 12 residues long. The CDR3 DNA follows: TGTGCCAGCAGCCAAGGCCTCAATGAGCAGTTCTTC. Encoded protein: CASSQGLNEQFF.

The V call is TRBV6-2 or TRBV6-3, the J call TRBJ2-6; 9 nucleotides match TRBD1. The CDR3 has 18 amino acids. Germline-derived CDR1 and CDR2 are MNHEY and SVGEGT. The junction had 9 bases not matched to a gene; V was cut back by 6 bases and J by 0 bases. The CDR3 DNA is TGTGCCAGCAGACAAACAGGGGGCGAATACTCTGGGGCCAACGTCCTGACTTTC. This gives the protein CASRQTGGEYSGANVLTF.

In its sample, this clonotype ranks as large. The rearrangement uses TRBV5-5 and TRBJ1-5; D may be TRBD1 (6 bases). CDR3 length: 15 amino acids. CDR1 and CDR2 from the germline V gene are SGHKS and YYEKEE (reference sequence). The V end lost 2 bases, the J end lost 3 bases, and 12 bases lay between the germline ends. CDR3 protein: CASSFNRDTNQPQHF. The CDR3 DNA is TGTGCCAGCAGCTTTAACAGGGATACCAATCAGCCCCAGCATTTT. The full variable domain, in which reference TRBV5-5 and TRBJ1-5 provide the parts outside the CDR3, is DAGVTQSPTHLIKTRGQQVTLRCSPISGHKSVSWYQQVLGQGPQFIFQYYEKEERGRGNFPDRFSARQFPNYSSELNVNALLLGDSALYLCASSFNRDTNQPQHFGDGTRLSIL.

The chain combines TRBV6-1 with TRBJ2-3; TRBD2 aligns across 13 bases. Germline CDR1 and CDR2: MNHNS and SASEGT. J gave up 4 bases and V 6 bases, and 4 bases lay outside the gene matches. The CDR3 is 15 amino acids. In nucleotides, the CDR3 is TGTGCCAGCAGCCAGACTAGCGGGGGGTCAGATACGCAGTATTTT. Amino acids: CASSQTSGGSDTQYF.

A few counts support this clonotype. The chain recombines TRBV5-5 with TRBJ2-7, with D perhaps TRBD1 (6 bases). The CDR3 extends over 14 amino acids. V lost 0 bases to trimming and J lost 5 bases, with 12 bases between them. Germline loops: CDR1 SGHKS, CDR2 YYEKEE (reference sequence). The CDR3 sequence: CASSLGYRDNEQYF. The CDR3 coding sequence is TGTGCCAGCAGCTTGGGATACAGGGACAACGAGCAGTACTTC.

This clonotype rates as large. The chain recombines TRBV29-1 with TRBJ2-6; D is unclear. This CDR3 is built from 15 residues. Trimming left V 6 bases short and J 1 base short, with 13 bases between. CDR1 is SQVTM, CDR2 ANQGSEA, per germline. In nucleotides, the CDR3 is TGCAGCGTGTGGGCGGTGGGTTCTGGGGCCAACGTCCTGACTTTC. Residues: CSVWAVGSGANVLTF.

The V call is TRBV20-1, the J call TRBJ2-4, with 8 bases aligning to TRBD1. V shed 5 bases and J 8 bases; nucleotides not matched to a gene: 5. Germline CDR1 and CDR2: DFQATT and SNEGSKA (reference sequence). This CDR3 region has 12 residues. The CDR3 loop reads CSALQGVDIQYF. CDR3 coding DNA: TGCAGTGCTTTACAGGGGGTGGACATTCAGTACTTC.

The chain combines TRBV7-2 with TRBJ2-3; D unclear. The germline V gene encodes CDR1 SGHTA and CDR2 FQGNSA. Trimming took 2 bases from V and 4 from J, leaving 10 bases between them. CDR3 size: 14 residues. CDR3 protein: CASSLTPPPDTQYF. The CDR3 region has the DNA TGTGCCAGCAGCTTAACCCCCCCGCCAGATACGCAGTATTTT.

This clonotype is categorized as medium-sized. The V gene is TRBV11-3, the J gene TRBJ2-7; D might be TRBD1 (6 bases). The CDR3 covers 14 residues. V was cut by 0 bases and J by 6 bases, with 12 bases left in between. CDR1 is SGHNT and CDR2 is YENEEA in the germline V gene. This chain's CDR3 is CASSLDGTTGEQYF. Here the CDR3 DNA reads TGTGCCAGCAGCTTAGACGGGACAACCGGCGAGCAGTACTTC.

The CDR3 sequence is CASSRTGNEQFF. DNA of the CDR3: TGTGCCAGCAGCCGGACAGGGAATGAGCAGTTCTTC. V and J are TRBV7-6 and TRBJ2-1; 8 bases fit TRBD1. V shed 5 bases, J shed 7 bases, and the junction held 1 base outside the gene matches. The CDR3 runs to 12 residues. CDR1 and CDR2 from the germline V gene are SGHVS and FNYEAQ.

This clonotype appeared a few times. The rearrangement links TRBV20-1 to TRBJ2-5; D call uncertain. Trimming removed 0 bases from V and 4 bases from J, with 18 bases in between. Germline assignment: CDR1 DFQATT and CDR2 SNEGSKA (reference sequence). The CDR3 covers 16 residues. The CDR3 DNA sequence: TGCAGTGCTAGAGAAAAATACTCCGCCCGGCCAGAGACCCAGTACTTC. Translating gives CSAREKYSARPETQYF.

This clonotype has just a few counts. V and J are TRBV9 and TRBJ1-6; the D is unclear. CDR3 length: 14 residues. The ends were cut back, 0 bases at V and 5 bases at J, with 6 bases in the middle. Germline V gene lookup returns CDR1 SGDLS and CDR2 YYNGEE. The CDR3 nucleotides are TGTGCCAGCAGCGTAGGGCTCGATAATTCACCCCTCCACTTT. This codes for CASSVGLDNSPLHF.

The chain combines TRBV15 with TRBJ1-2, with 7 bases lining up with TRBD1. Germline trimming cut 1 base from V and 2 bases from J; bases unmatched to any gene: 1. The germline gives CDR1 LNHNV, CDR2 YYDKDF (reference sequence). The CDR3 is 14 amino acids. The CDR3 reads CATSRGRGNYGYTF. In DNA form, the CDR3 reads TGTGCCACCAGCAGAGGCAGGGGGAACTATGGCTACACCTTC.

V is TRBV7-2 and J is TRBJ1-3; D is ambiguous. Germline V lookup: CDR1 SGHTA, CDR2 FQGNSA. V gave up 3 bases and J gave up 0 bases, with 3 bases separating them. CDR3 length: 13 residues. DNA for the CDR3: TGTGCCAGCAGCTTCGCCTCTGGAAACACCATATATTTT. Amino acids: CASSFASGNTIYF.

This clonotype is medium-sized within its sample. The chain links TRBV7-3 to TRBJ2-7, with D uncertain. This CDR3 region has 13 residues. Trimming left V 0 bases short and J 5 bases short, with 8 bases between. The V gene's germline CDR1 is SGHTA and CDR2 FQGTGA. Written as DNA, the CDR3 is TGTGCCAGCAGCTTAACGTGGGGAAACGAGCAGTACTTC. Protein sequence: CASSLTWGNEQYF.